These T cell receptor beta chains were read from a single sample in a study of T cell repertoires in MIS-A myocarditis. Profiled with immunoSEQ multiplex PCR; TCRdb holds only in-frame clones, not every one. The repertoire holds around 7,000 clones, with approximately 72% as singletons. Sequencing input: right inferior lung lobe tissue obtained at autopsy. These receptor sequences come from a man younger than 35 with fulminant myocarditis from multisystem inflammatory syndrome in adults (MIS-A) after COVID-19. The CDR3 runs from the conserved cysteine through the conserved F or W. The D gene is left open where the match is weak. Expanded clones are given a class, and other clones once, few, many or no size at all.

clone_size	d_call	j_call	v_call	cdr3_aa	cdr3_nt
.	.	TRBJ1-1	TRBV19	CASSLNVVTEAFF	TGTGCCAGTAGTTTGAACGTGGTGACTGAAGCTTTCTTT
once	TRBD1	TRBJ2-7	TRBV29-1	CSVARGQGYEQYF	TGCAGCGTTGCAAGGGGACAGGGATACGAGCAGTACTTC
.	TRBD1	TRBJ2-7	TRBV6-6	CASSAGTGGEQYF	TGTGCCAGCAGTGCCGGGACAGGGGGCGAGCAGTACTTC
.	.	TRBJ1-5	TRBV7-2	CASSFLNQPQHF	TGTGCCAGCAGCTTTCTGAATCAGCCCCAGCATTTT
.	TRBD1	TRBJ1-2	TRBV5-1	CASSLAETGGTYGYTF	TGCGCCAGCAGCTTGGCCGAGACAGGGGGAACCTATGGCTACACCTTC
.	TRBD1	TRBJ1-1	TRBV7-8	CASSIEAGTGEMNTEAFF	TGTGCCAGCAGCATCGAGGCCGGGACAGGGGAAATGAACACTGAAGCTTTCTTT
.	.	TRBJ1-1	TRBV15	CATSREQGSMNTEAFF	TGTGCCACCAGCAGAGAACAGGGATCGATGAACACTGAAGCTTTCTTT
once	.	TRBJ1-4	TRBV27	CASSLTRSTSNEKLFF	TGTGCCAGCAGTTTAACCAGATCCACGTCTAATGAAAAACTGTTTTTT
.	.	TRBJ2-6	TRBV30	CAWSESVGVDGANVLTF	TGTGCCTGGAGTGAATCCGTAGGGGTCGATGGGGCCAACGTCCTGACTTTC
.	.	TRBJ2-3	TRBV24-1	CATSDGDFPSTDTQYF	TGTGCCACCAGTGATGGGGACTTCCCTAGCACAGATACGCAGTATTTT
large	.	TRBJ2-1	TRBV6-4	CASSDSSEGEQFF	TGTGCCAGCAGTGACTCGAGTGAGGGTGAGCAGTTCTTC
.	.	TRBJ2-1	TRBV27	CASSLRPPPQDEQFF	TGTGCCAGCAGTTTACGACCTCCGCCTCAGGATGAGCAGTTCTTC
.	.	TRBJ2-1	TRBV13	CASSLEGTGNEQFF	TGTGCCAGCAGCTTAGAAGGGACGGGAAATGAGCAGTTCTTC
.	.	TRBJ2-5	TRBV29-1	CSVGAGGRETQYF	TGCAGCGTTGGGGCAGGGGGGAGAGAGACCCAGTACTTC
few	TRBD1	TRBJ1-2	TRBV11-2	CASSLGGTGGSGYTF	TGTGCCAGCAGCTTAGGAGGGACAGGGGGCAGTGGCTACACCTTC
.	.	TRBJ1-4	TRBV2	CASSGPDGNEKLFF	TGTGCCAGCAGTGGTCCGGACGGTAATGAAAAACTGTTTTTT
.	TRBD1	TRBJ1-1	TRBV6-4	CASSDGQGTEAFF	TGTGCCAGCAGTGACGGACAGGGAACTGAAGCTTTCTTT
.	TRBD1	TRBJ2-7	TRBV5-4	CASSWTGVSYEQYF	TGTGCCAGCAGCTGGACAGGGGTTTCCTACGAGCAGTACTTC
.	.	TRBJ1-1	TRBV4-1	CASSQVLGENTEAFF	TGCGCCAGCAGCCAAGTCCTAGGGGAGAACACTGAAGCTTTCTTT
.	.	TRBJ2-2	TRBV4-1	CASSQTMFWGGELFF	TGCGCCAGCAGCCAAACCATGTTCTGGGGGGGGGAGCTGTTTTTT
few	.	TRBJ2-3	TRBV7-2	CASSPGVFVGGDTQYF	TGTGCCAGCAGCCCAGGGGTATTCGTAGGGGGAGATACGCAGTATTTT
.	.	TRBJ2-3	TRBV3-1/TRBV3-2	CASSRGLGDQPVDTQYF	TGTGCCAGCAGCCGTGGTTTAGGGGACCAGCCAGTGGATACGCAGTATTTT
.	TRBD2	TRBJ2-3	TRBV29-1	CSVEWFFEAGSKDTQYF	TGCAGCGTTGAATGGTTCTTCGAAGCGGGAAGTAAAGATACGCAGTATTTT
.	.	TRBJ1-5	TRBV7-8	CASSLVRVQGLIALGQPQHF	TGTGCCAGCAGCTTAGTGAGGGTACAGGGTCTTATTGCTTTGGGTCAGCCCCAGCATTTT
.	.	TRBJ1-1	TRBV7-2	CASSPALGGRTEAFF	TGTGCCAGCAGCCCCGCGTTGGGGGGGCGCACTGAAGCTTTCTTT
.	TRBD1	TRBJ2-3	TRBV7-9	CASSFDRGRDTQYF	TGTGCCAGCAGCTTTGACAGGGGGCGAGATACGCAGTATTTT
.	TRBD1	TRBJ1-5	TRBV2	CASRRGGRQPQHF	TGTGCCAGCAGGCGAGGGGGCCGCCAGCCCCAGCATTTT
.	TRBD1	TRBJ1-3	TRBV5-5	CASSFGTGVGNTIYF	TGTGCCAGCAGCTTCGGGACAGGGGTCGGAAACACCATATATTTT
.	.	TRBJ2-5	TRBV5-4	CASRPEGYQETQYF	TGTGCCAGCAGGCCGGAGGGGTACCAAGAGACCCAGTACTTC
.	.	TRBJ1-1	TRBV11-3	CASSFDSITEAFF	TGTGCCAGCAGCTTCGATTCGATCACTGAAGCTTTCTTT